The 26 T cell receptor beta chains below were found in one sample sequenced in a study of shared clonotypes between healthy human individuals (dated by TCRdb to the early 2020s). Libraries were prepared through the immunoSEQ multiplex PCR assay. The table comes from immuneACCESS by way of TCRdb, which keeps in-frame sequences with V and J called. Part of the clones is missing from these tables; in studies checked, under half for an unresolved V gene and the rest for unknown reasons. The sample includes 1.5 million to 2.5 million clones, with approximately 94% observed a single time. The ten largest account for around 1% of the sample. For the CD8 naive samples, CD45RO-negative cells were positively selected for CCR7, yielding a CD45RA+CCR7+ population from which TemRA cells were excluded. The sequenced sample was naive CD8+ T cells sorted from blood. The cell subset or site label here, explained by the study, means: CD45RA+CCR7+. These receptors were collected from a man younger than 30 in good health.

The J gene is TRBJ2-5, the V gene TRBV7-6; the D gene is possibly TRBD1 (6 bases). The germline V gene encodes CDR1 SGHVS and CDR2 FNYEAQ. V dropped 5 bases and J dropped 9 bases, with 13 bases sitting between them. The CDR3 is made up of 12 amino acids. As DNA, the CDR3 is TGTGCCAGCAGCGCACAGGGTTGGGCCCAGTACTTC. Its protein product is CASSAQGWAQYF.

The CDR3 loop reads CASSPTVGVVEQYF. CDR3 DNA sequence: TGTGCCAGCAGCCCAACAGTTGGGGTTGTCGAGCAGTACTTC. The V call is TRBV7-3, the J call TRBJ2-7, with D unresolved. The CDR3 is 14 residues long. Trimming took off 5 bases at V and 6 bases at J, with 17 bases between the two ends. CDR1 and CDR2 (germline): SGHTA, FQGTGA.

A word on this clone: The sample holds other DNA sequences that translate to the same CDR3. CDR3 protein: CASSVSGGYEQFF. The CDR3 nucleotides are TGTGCCAGCAGCGTAAGTGGGGGGTATGAGCAGTTCTTC. The chain has TRBV9 and TRBJ2-1; D may be TRBD2 (6 bases). The length of the CDR3 is 13 residues. Germline V gene lookup returns CDR1 SGDLS and CDR2 YYNGEE. V lost 1 base and J 8 bases, leaving 10 bases between the germline ends.

The chain couples TRBV14 to TRBJ1-1; tentative D call: TRBD1 (6 bases). Germline loops: CDR1 SGHDN, CDR2 FVKESK. V was clipped by 3 bases and J by 6 bases, with 11 bases between them. CDR3 length equals 13 residues. CDR3 nucleotides: TGTGCCAGCAGCCACGGGGGGCACTCTGAAGCTTTCTTT. It yields the protein CASSHGGHSEAFF.

The rearrangement links TRBV4-1 to TRBJ1-4; weak D call: TRBD1 (5 bases). From germline, CDR1 is MGHRA and CDR2 YSYEKL. V was shortened by 2 bases and J by 3 bases, with 10 bases between the two germline ends. This CDR3 is built from 15 residues. CDR3 amino acids: CASSQSSRANEKLFF. CDR3 in DNA: TGCGCCAGCAGCCAATCCTCCAGGGCTAATGAAAAACTGTTTTTT.

V usage is TRBV4-1 and J usage is TRBJ2-2, with D possibly being TRBD2 (6 bases). Trimming left V 3 bases short and J 4 bases short, with 12 bases between. The CDR3 loop spans 15 amino acids. Germline CDR1 reads MGHRA; CDR2 reads YSYEKL. The CDR3 spells CASSHLTGVTGELFF. CDR3 in DNA: TGCGCCAGCAGCCACCTAACGGGAGTCACCGGGGAGCTGTTTTTT.

This rearrangement joins TRBV5-6 to TRBJ1-2; D gene uncertain. The CDR3 consists of 15 residues. The V end was cut by 0 bases, the J end by 5 bases, with 14 bases between. Germline V gives CDR1 SGHDT, CDR2 YYEEEE. CDR3 residues: CASSLAAGILYGYTF. Here the CDR3 DNA reads TGTGCCAGCAGCTTGGCCGCGGGGATATTGTATGGCTACACCTTC.

The V call is TRBV27, the J call TRBJ1-6, with D possibly TRBD1 on 6 matching bases. The CDR3 is 17 residues long. V shed 4 bases and J shed 8 bases, with 21 bases lying between them. In germline, CDR1 is MNHEY, CDR2 SMNVEV (reference sequence). As DNA, the CDR3 is TGTGCCAGCAGTTGGGGTGGGGGGGCTGTCGGAGATTCACCCCTCCACTTT. As protein: CASSWGGGAVGDSPLHF.

This clone was seen only a few times. This CDR3 is also generated by other DNA sequences in the sample. The chain links TRBV19 to TRBJ1-1; the D is unclear. Trimming left V 5 bases short and J 2 bases short, with 6 bases between. Per the germline V gene, CDR1 is LNHDA and CDR2 is SQIVND (reference sequence). The CDR3 runs to 12 residues. As DNA, the CDR3 is TGTGCCAGTAGTTGGGGTAACACTGAAGCTTTCTTT. This sequence encodes CASSWGNTEAFF.

The chain links TRBV30 to TRBJ1-1; D unresolved. V was clipped by 0 bases and J by 4 bases, with 9 bases between them. The V gene's germline CDR1 is GTSNPN and CDR2 SVGIG (reference sequence). This CDR3 has 13 residues. This chain's CDR3 is CAWSVTITTEAFF. For the CDR3, the DNA is TGTGCCTGGAGTGTAACCATTACCACTGAAGCTTTCTTT.

This chain joins TRBV5-6 and TRBJ1-1; no clear D. The CDR3 covers 13 residues. The ends were cut back, 0 bases at V and 6 bases at J, with 9 bases in the middle. Germline V gives CDR1 SGHDT, CDR2 YYEEEE. The CDR3 bases are TGTGCCAGCAGCTTGGCCACATGGGCTGAAGCTTTCTTT. Translating it yields CASSLATWAEAFF.

The V call is TRBV9, the J call TRBJ2-5; D may be TRBD2 (5 bases). This CDR3 is built from 15 residues. Trimming cost V 4 bases and J 1 base, with 14 bases left between them. CDR1 and CDR2 (germline): SGDLS, YYNGEE. CDR3 in DNA: TGTGCCAGCAGCTCCCACCAGAGGGCCCAAGAGACCCAGTACTTC. Its translation is CASSSHQRAQETQYF.

This chain joins TRBV2 and TRBJ2-7; the D is unclear. The ends were cut back, 9 bases at V and 7 bases at J, with 19 bases in the middle. CDR3 size: 13 residues. Germline assignment: CDR1 SNHLY and CDR2 FYNNEI. DNA for the CDR3: TGTGCCAGTGCGGTAGGCCTCTCGTGGGAGCAGTACTTC. Protein product: CASAVGLSWEQYF.

The CDR3 region is CASSHRRAEREQFF. The CDR3 coding sequence is TGCGCCAGCAGCCATCGACGAGCGGAGCGCGAGCAGTTCTTC. The chain recombines TRBV4-1 with TRBJ2-1, with D maybe TRBD2 (5 bases). This CDR3 is built from 14 residues. Per the germline V gene, CDR1 is MGHRA and CDR2 is YSYEKL. V was cut by 3 bases and J by 10 bases, with 16 bases left in between.

The chain joins TRBV10-3 to TRBJ1-1; TRBD1 is a possible D gene (5 bases). This CDR3 region has 13 residues. Germline V lookup: CDR1 ENHRY, CDR2 SYGVKD. Trimming pared 11 bases from V and 5 bases from J, leaving 18 bases between. The CDR3 nucleotides read TGTGCCTCGGGACCCGGTGAGGCGACTGAAGCTTTCTTT. Amino acids: CASGPGEATEAFF.

Comments on this clone: The sample contains more than one DNA sequence encoding this CDR3. V and J are TRBV6-5 and TRBJ2-7; 9 positions agree with TRBD2. Germline values: CDR1 MNHEY, CDR2 SVGAGI. The CDR3 extends over 15 amino acids. V lost 0 bases to trimming and J lost 2 bases; unmatched junction nucleotides: 2. For the CDR3, the DNA is TGTGCCAGCAGTTACTCTTCTAGCGGGACCTACGAGCAGTACTTC. Its protein product is CASSYSSSGTYEQYF.

The J gene is TRBJ2-2, the V gene TRBV29-1, with D possibly TRBD1 on 6 matching bases. Trimming left V 0 bases short and J 5 bases short, with 10 bases between. CDR3 length equals 14 residues. Germline-derived CDR1 and CDR2 are SQVTM and ANQGSEA. The CDR3 bases are TGCAGCGTTGAAGATTTTAGGGGGACCGGGGAGCTGTTTTTT. Translated, it gives CSVEDFRGTGELFF.

A single count supports this clone. This CDR3 reads CACQGLASTDTQYF. CDR3 coding DNA: TGTGCCTGCCAGGGACTCGCTAGCACAGATACGCAGTATTTT. The chain joins TRBV30 to TRBJ2-3; D may be TRBD2 (6 bases). The CDR3 is 14 amino acids. Trimming took off 6 bases at V and 0 bases at J, with 13 bases between the two ends. In germline, CDR1 is GTSNPN, CDR2 SVGIG (reference sequence).

The chain uses TRBV7-4 and TRBJ1-2; D unresolved. Germline CDR1 reads SGHVT; CDR2 reads SQSDAQ. Between the trimmed V and J ends, which lost 5 bases and 3 bases, there was a span of 7 bases. This CDR3 has 12 residues. The DNA of the CDR3 is TGTGCCAGCAGCCAAACAGACTATGGCTACACCTTC. This gives the protein CASSQTDYGYTF.

V usage is TRBV27 and J usage is TRBJ2-5; 9 nucleotides match TRBD1. The CDR3 length is 16 residues. The ends lost 7 bases at V and 5 bases at J; junction bases unmatched: 14. In germline, CDR1 is MNHEY, CDR2 SMNVEV (reference sequence). The DNA of the CDR3 is TGTGCCAGCAACCAATTGGGGACAGGGAGTTGGGAGACCCAGTACTTC. Translating it yields CASNQLGTGSWETQYF.

The V and J genes are TRBV9 and TRBJ2-1; D remains ambiguous. The CDR3 has 15 residues. V was cut by 4 bases and J by 4 bases, with 15 bases left in between. The germline V gene encodes CDR1 SGDLS and CDR2 YYNGEE. The DNA of the CDR3 is TGTGCCAGCAGCCCCCCCCCTTACGGTTACAATGAGCAGTTCTTC. The encoded protein is CASSPPPYGYNEQFF.

V gene TRBV27 combines with J gene TRBJ2-7, with unresolved D. Germline CDR1 and CDR2: MNHEY and SMNVEV (reference sequence). The CDR3 spans 13 residues. V was trimmed by 6 bases and J by 6 bases, leaving 15 bases between them. The CDR3 loop reads CASSALWTPEQYF. The CDR3 DNA sequence: TGTGCCAGCAGCGCCTTATGGACCCCCGAGCAGTACTTC.

The V gene is TRBV9, the J gene TRBJ1-5; TRBD1 might be the D (6 bases). This CDR3 spans 15 amino acids. The V end was cut by 3 bases, the J end by 0 bases, with 10 bases between. Germline loops: CDR1 SGDLS, CDR2 YYNGEE. CDR3 coding DNA: TGTGCCAGCAGCGCCTCAGGGGATAGCAATCAGCCCCAGCATTTT. Its translation is CASSASGDSNQPQHF.

Note on this clone: The identical CDR3 is also encoded by other nucleotide sequences in the sample. J is TRBJ2-7 and V is TRBV4-1, with 7 positions matching TRBD2. CDR1 and CDR2 from the germline V gene are MGHRA and YSYEKL. The CDR3 has 15 residues. After removal of 4 bases from V and 3 bases from J, the junction contained 9 bases not matched to a gene. DNA for the CDR3: TGCGCCAGCAGCCTCTCCCAGGGAGGGGACTACGAGCAGTACTTC. This codes for CASSLSQGGDYEQYF.

As for this clone: At the DNA level, this CDR3 is encoded by other sequences in the same sample as well. V is TRBV18 and J is TRBJ1-3, with no clear D. Germline CDR1 and CDR2: KGHSH and LQKENI. The CDR3 has 14 amino acids. V lost 0 bases and J 1 base, leaving 4 bases between the germline ends. The CDR3 bases are TGTGCCAGCTCACCACCCGGTTCTGGAAACACCATATATTTT. This encodes CASSPPGSGNTIYF.

The chain links TRBV4-1 to TRBJ2-7, with D unclear. The CDR3 is 12 residues long. V was pared by 4 bases and J by 7 bases, with 11 bases between. Germline CDR1 MGHRA, CDR2 YSYEKL. CDR3 nucleotide sequence: TGCGCCAGCAGCCTCGTGAGAGGAGAGCAGTACTTC. This translates into CASSLVRGEQYF.